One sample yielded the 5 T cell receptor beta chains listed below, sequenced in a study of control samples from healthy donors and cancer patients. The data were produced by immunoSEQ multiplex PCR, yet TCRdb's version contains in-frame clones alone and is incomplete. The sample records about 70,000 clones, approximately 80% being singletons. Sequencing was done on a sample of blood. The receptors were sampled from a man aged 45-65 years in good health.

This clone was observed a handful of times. In DNA form, the CDR3 reads TGCAGCGTTGAAGGGGGGCGGAGCTCCTACAATGAGCAGTTCTTC. It is translated as CSVEGGRSSYNEQFF. J is TRBJ2-1 and V is TRBV29-1, with D maybe TRBD1 (6 bases). This CDR3 comprises 15 residues. The germline gives CDR1 SQVTM, CDR2 ANQGSEA. V shed 1 base and J shed 0 bases, with 10 bases lying between them.

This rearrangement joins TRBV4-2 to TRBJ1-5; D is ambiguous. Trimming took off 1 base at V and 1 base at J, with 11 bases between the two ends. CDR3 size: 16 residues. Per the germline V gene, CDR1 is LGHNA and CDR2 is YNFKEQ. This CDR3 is CASSQGGAESNQPQHF. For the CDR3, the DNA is TGTGCCAGCAGCCAAGGGGGTGCTGAGAGCAATCAGCCCCAGCATTTT.

Here the CDR3 DNA reads TGTGCCAGCAGCTTAGAGGGCACCCTCCACTTT. It encodes CASSLEGTLHF. The J gene is TRBJ1-6, the V gene TRBV7-9; no firm D call. The CDR3 sequence is 11 residues long. Germline CDR1 SEHNR, CDR2 FQNEAQ (reference sequence). Trimming stripped 1 base from V and 14 bases from J, with 6 bases between.

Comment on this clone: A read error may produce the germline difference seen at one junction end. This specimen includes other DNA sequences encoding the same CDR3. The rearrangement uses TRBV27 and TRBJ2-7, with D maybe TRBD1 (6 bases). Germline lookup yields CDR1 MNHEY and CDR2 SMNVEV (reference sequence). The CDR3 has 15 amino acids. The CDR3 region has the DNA TGTGCCAGCAGTTTATCTGTCGGGACAACCTATGAGCAGTACTTC. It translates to CASSLSVGTTYEQYF.

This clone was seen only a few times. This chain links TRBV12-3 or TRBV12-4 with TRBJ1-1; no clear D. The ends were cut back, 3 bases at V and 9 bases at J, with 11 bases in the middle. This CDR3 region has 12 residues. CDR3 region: CASSFGLTQAFF. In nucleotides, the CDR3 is TGTGCCAGCAGTTTTGGACTGACCCAAGCTTTCTTT.